This TCR beta chain comes out of a study of T cells in Graves' hyperthyroidism and ophthalmopathy. CDR3 length: 15 amino acids. Germline loops: CDR1 MRHNA, CDR2 SNTAGT. Losses at the gene ends were 2 bases for V and 8 bases for J; bases not matched to a gene: 10. Orbital computed tomography and thyroid ultrasound, together with serum TRAb and thyroxine and clinical symptoms, were used for diagnoses. Using RNA transcripts as the source, TCR beta CDR3 regions were amplified. Carried out on the TCR CDR3, a first-round RT-PCR used the HTBI primer set. A single record per CDR3 protein comes from TCRdb applying MiXCR to the multiplex PCR reads. The data contain approximately 58,000 distinct CDR3 sequences, roughly 52% of them singletons. This clonotype was recorded many times. Its matching antigen is unknown. Points from the study as a whole: Using 13 V-J features, a model discriminated ophthalmopathy from stable hyperthyroidism. Before onset, by a median of around 6.1 months, the model predicted ophthalmopathy.

This sequence was found in a woman aged 30 to 39 with Graves' ophthalmopathy. The chain recombines TRBV6-4 with TRBJ2-7, with TRBD2 matching 9 bases. Sequences were obtained from blood. The CDR3 DNA follows: TGTGCCAGCAGTGACGGTAGCGGGGGAAATACGAAGCAGTACTTC. It encodes CASSDGSGGNTKQYF.